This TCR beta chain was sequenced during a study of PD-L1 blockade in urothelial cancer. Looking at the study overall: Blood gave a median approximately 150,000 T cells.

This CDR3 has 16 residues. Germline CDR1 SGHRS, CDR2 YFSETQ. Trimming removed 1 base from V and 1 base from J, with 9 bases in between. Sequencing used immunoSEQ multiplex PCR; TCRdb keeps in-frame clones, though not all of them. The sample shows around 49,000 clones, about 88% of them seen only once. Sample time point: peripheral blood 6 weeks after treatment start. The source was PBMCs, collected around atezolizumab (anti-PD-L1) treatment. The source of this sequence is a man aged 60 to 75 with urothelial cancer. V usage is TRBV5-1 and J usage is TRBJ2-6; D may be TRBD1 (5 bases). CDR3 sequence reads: CASSLQGPSGANVLTF. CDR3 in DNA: TGCGCCAGCAGCTTGCAGGGTCCTTCTGGGGCCAACGTCCTGACTTTC.